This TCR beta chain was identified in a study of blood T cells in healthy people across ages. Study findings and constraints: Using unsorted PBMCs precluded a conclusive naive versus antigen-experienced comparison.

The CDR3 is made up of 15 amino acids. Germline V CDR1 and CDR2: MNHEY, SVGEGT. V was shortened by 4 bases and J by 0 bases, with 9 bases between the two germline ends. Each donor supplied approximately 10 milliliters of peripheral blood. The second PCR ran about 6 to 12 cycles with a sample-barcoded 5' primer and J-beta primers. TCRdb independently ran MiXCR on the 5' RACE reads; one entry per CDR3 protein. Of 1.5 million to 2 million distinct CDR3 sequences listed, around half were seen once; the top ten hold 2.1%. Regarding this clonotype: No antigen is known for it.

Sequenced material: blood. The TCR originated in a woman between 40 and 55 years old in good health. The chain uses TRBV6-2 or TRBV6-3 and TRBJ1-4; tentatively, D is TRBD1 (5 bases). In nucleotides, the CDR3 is TGTGCCAGCAGTTGGGACCCGGCAACTAATGAAAAACTGTTTTTT. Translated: CASSWDPATNEKLFF.